This T cell receptor beta chain originates from a study of CD8+ T cells in alopecia areata. Findings and caveats of the study: Sequence data from scalp samples additionally include resident alphabeta T cells of normal skin.

A word on this clone: The antigen is unknown.

Germline trimming cut 2 bases from V and 6 bases from J; bases unmatched to any gene: 11. Germline V CDR1 and CDR2: SGHDT, YYEEEE. This CDR3 has 17 amino acids. The sequencing template was cDNA reverse transcribed from extracted RNA. Only in-frame clones appear in the TCRdb table, and some are missing; sequencing was by immunoSEQ multiplex PCR. The sample yields 150,000 to 200,000 clones, about three fifths seen once. Separation by sorting yielded CD4+ and CD8+ T cells from PBMCs. V and J are TRBV5-6 and TRBJ2-1; 10 bases are shared with TRBD2. Sequencing used CD4+ T cells sorted from blood. The receptor comes from a human donor in good health. The CDR3 DNA reads as TGTGCCAGCAGCTTCGGAGCGGGAGGGCCGGATGGCAATGAGCAGTTCTTC. It specifies CASSFGAGGPDGNEQFF.